This T cell receptor (beta chain) emerged from a study of blood T cell repertoires in COVID-19. In the study overall: The United States, Italy and Spain were the sources of the acute and convalescent COVID-19 samples. T cells, B-cell-depleted T cells, or PBMCs supplied cDNA or gDNA.

Per the original methods: Reference gene primer amplification yielded estimated nucleated cell counts. Sequencing was performed with immunoSEQ multiplex PCR; in TCRdb, only in-frame clones are kept and a portion is missing. V and J calls and clone size are given by that table; D and trimming were obtained from the DNA. The repertoire holds 90,000 to 120,000 clones, with roughly 90% as singletons. V lost 6 bases to trimming and J lost 6 bases; unmatched junction nucleotides: 7. This CDR3 comprises 13 residues. The TCR originated in a man aged 40-49 years with active or convalescent COVID-19. The material sequenced was peripheral blood. The chain combines TRBV12-3 or TRBV12-4 with TRBJ1-2, with 7 bases matching TRBD1. The DNA for the CDR3 is TGTGCCAGCAGCGGTGGACAGGCGGATGGCTACACCTTC. Its protein product is CASSGGQADGYTF.